The next 20 T cell receptor beta chains were all read from a single sample in a study of metastatic and nonmetastatic thyroid tumors. Ahead of thyroid surgery, no patient had received treatment of any kind. TCRdb reassembled clones from the PCR reads with MiXCR. The repertoire has more than 70,000 clones, around 9.1% of them found once; the top ten carry roughly 9%. Sequenced: blood. The origin of the receptors is a female donor with papillary thyroid cancer or a benign thyroid nodule (not recorded which). Some clones in this sample may be carry-over from other donors' samples.

In its sample, this clone was seen many times. The V call is TRBV10-1, the J call TRBJ1-1; 10 bases agree with TRBD1. The CDR3 runs to 14 residues. CDR1 is WNHNN, CDR2 SYGVQD, per germline (reference sequence). The trim removed 5 bases at V and 3 bases at J, leaving 3 bases unmatched. The CDR3 spells CASSTGQGYTEAFF. CDR3 bases: TGCGCCAGCAGTACGGGACAGGGGTACACTGAAGCTTTCTTT.

This clone was detected ten times or more. V and J are TRBV2 and TRBJ2-4; 7 nucleotides align to TRBD1. Germline V gives CDR1 SNHLY, CDR2 FYNNEI. CDR3 length: 18 amino acids. J lost 0 bases, V lost 4 bases, and 12 bases had no gene match. CDR3 nucleotides: TGTGCCAGCAGTGCTGAGACAGGGTCCCTTTTAGCCAAAAACATTCAGTACTTC. Residues: CASSAETGSLLAKNIQYF.

This clone was seen repeatedly, ten times or more. The V gene is TRBV18, the J gene TRBJ2-7; possibly TRBD2 for D (6 bases). Germline CDR1 and CDR2: KGHSH and LQKENI. The ends were cut back, 4 bases at V and 6 bases at J, with 16 bases in the middle. This CDR3 has 14 amino acids. In DNA form, the CDR3 reads TGTGCCAGCTCACAGTCCCGCGTGGGGGGCGAGCAGTACTTC. Amino acids: CASSQSRVGGEQYF.

There are many counts of this clone. This sequence joins TRBV6-1 and TRBJ2-5; 12 bases agree with TRBD1. This CDR3 contains 15 residues. With V trimmed by 4 bases and J by 5 bases, 5 bases remained unmatched. Germline V gene data show CDR1 as MNHNS and CDR2 as SASEGT. The CDR3 region is CASSVGTGGGETQYF. The CDR3 DNA is TGTGCCAGCAGTGTTGGGACAGGGGGCGGGGAGACCCAGTACTTC.

This clone was seen many times. V is TRBV4-1 and J is TRBJ2-7; TRBD2 matches at 7 bases. Germline CDR1 is MGHRA and CDR2 is YSYEKL. Trimming cost V 1 base and J 6 bases; bases outside gene matches: 6. The CDR3 is made up of 14 amino acids. CDR3 region: CASSQVGEGAEQYF. CDR3 DNA: TGCGCCAGCAGCCAAGTGGGGGAGGGTGCCGAGCAGTACTTC.

This clone showed up many times. The chain has TRBV10-2 and TRBJ1-1; 7 bases line up with TRBD1. The CDR3 runs to 13 residues. The germline CDR1 and CDR2 sequences are WSHSY and SAAADI. V lost 6 bases to trimming and J lost 2 bases; unmatched junction nucleotides: 3. The CDR3 is CASRGTVNTEAFF. In DNA, the CDR3 is TGCGCCAGCAGGGGGACAGTAAACACTGAAGCTTTCTTT.

Many counts were recorded for this clone. The chain couples TRBV24-1 to TRBJ2-5; the D gene could be TRBD1 or TRBD2 (5 bases each). V gave up 5 bases and J gave up 3 bases, with 9 bases separating them. The CDR3 extends over 13 amino acids. The germline gives CDR1 KGHDR, CDR2 SFDVKD. The CDR3 bases are TGTGCCACCAGTGGAGGGGCTGAAGAGACCCAGTACTTC. This sequence encodes CATSGGAEETQYF.

Ten or more counts support this clone. This chain uses TRBV12-3 or TRBV12-4 with TRBJ2-2; tentatively, D is TRBD1 (6 bases). Trimming removed 6 bases at V and 2 bases at J, with 10 bases between. This CDR3 has 14 residues. CDR3 sequence (DNA): TGTGCCAGCAGCCTAGGGGGTAACACCGGGGAGCTGTTTTTT. Translated: CASSLGGNTGELFF.

This clone was recorded at least ten times. The gene calls are TRBV5-1 and TRBJ1-1; D is perhaps TRBD1 (5 bases). The ends were cut back, 5 bases at V and 0 bases at J, with 14 bases in the middle. The CDR3 extends over 15 amino acids. The germline gives CDR1 SGHRS, CDR2 YFSETQ. CDR3 nucleotides: TGCGCCAGCAGTTCCCGGGGGGAAGTGAACACTGAAGCTTTCTTT. It specifies CASSSRGEVNTEAFF.

This clone came up many times. This chain connects TRBV6-2 or TRBV6-3 to TRBJ2-7, with 7 positions matching TRBD2. CDR1 is MNHEY and CDR2 is SVGEGT in the germline V gene. The length of the CDR3 is 18 residues. After removal of 5 bases from V and 0 bases from J, the junction contained 16 bases not matched to a gene. CDR3 coding DNA: TGTGCCAGCAGTCGGGGGGACTGGAGTTTTTTTCTCTCCTACGAGCAGTACTTC. Protein sequence: CASSRGDWSFFLSYEQYF.

This clone was recorded many times. The chain uses TRBV19 and TRBJ2-1; TRBD1 matches 9 bases. This CDR3 has 13 amino acids. Looked up from germline, CDR1 is LNHDA and CDR2 is SQIVND (reference sequence). Trimming cost V 6 bases and J 3 bases; bases outside gene matches: 0. DNA of the CDR3: TGTGCCAGTAGGACAGGGGGCTACAATGAGCAGTTCTTC. Translated: CASRTGGYNEQFF.

In its sample, this clone was seen many times. V is TRBV6-1 and J is TRBJ1-1, with 7 nucleotides matching TRBD1. Unmatched junction bases numbered 7, after V lost 2 bases and J lost 1 base. This CDR3 spans 16 amino acids. Per germline, CDR1 MNHNS and CDR2 SASEGT. The CDR3 loop is CASSESTGAPNTEAFF. CDR3 in DNA: TGTGCCAGCAGTGAAAGTACAGGGGCCCCGAACACTGAAGCTTTCTTT.

As for this clone: Possible read error: a much larger clone is one base away. The chain links TRBV18 to TRBJ2-1; D remains unclear. Germline V gene lookup returns CDR1 KGHSH and CDR2 LQKENI. The CDR3 has 14 amino acids. The V end lost 5 bases, the J end lost 5 bases, and 13 bases lay between the germline ends. CDR3 nucleotides: TGTGCCAGCTCATTAGGGTTGGGGAACAATGAGCAGTTCTTC. Protein product: CASSLGLGNNEQFF.

This clone was detected ten times or more. The V and J genes are TRBV5-5 and TRBJ1-3; no clear D. The CDR3 consists of 14 residues. Per the germline V gene, CDR1 is SGHKS and CDR2 is YYEKEE (reference sequence). Trimming took off 3 bases at V and 4 bases at J, with 11 bases between the two ends. The CDR3 here is CASSSGPLGNTIYF. The CDR3 DNA sequence: TGTGCCAGCAGCTCAGGACCCCTGGGAAACACCATATATTTT.

The rearrangement links TRBV20-1 to TRBJ1-5, with a possible D match to TRBD1 (6 bases). Germline V lookup: CDR1 DFQATT, CDR2 SNEGSKA (reference sequence). The CDR3 spans 13 residues. V dropped 6 bases and J dropped 4 bases, with 13 bases sitting between them. Here the CDR3 DNA reads TGCAGTGCAGGGGACGGACAGAATCAGCCCCAGCATTTT. Its protein product is CSAGDGQNQPQHF.

This clone has only one observation. The junction shows a germline mismatch at one end, possibly a read error. The chain is built from TRBV18 and TRBJ1-5; 7 bases line up with TRBD1. Germline values: CDR1 KGHSH, CDR2 LQKENI. This CDR3 spans 14 amino acids. As DNA, the CDR3 is TGTGCCAGCGGGGAAAGGGGGCAGAATCAGCCCCACCATTTT. Its translation is CASGERGQNQPHHF.

This clone was detected ten times or more. The genes are TRBV10-1 and TRBJ2-2, with 9 bases that match TRBD1. This CDR3 has 13 amino acids. After removal of 9 bases from V and 3 bases from J, the junction contained 2 bases not matched to a gene. In germline, CDR1 is WNHNN, CDR2 SYGVQD (reference sequence). The CDR3 reads CASGTGHTGELFF. CDR3 DNA: TGCGCCAGTGGGACAGGGCACACCGGGGAGCTGTTTTTT.

In this sample, this clone turned up a few times. This chain joins TRBV19 and TRBJ1-2; a possible D gene is TRBD1 (5 bases). The germline gives CDR1 LNHDA, CDR2 SQIVND (reference sequence). The CDR3 consists of 15 residues. The V gene lost 1 base and the J gene lost 3 bases, with 12 bases spanning the gap. This chain's CDR3 is CASSIGEGEDYGYTF. For the CDR3, the DNA is TGTGCCAGTAGTATAGGAGAAGGGGAGGACTATGGCTACACCTTC.

This clone was seen many times. The chain has TRBV5-1 and TRBJ2-3, with D uncertain. The CDR3 sequence is 14 residues long. Trimming removed 5 bases from V and 1 base from J, with 11 bases in between. CDR1 and CDR2 (germline): SGHRS, YFSETQ. CDR3 in DNA: TGCGCCAGCAGTAAAGATGGTGGCACAGATACGCAGTATTTT. Residues: CASSKDGGTDTQYF. Supplemented by reference TRBV5-1 and TRBJ2-3, the full variable domain reads KAGVTQTPRYLIKTRGQQVTLSCSPISGHRSVSWYQQTPGQGLQFLFEYFSETQRNKGNFPGRFSGRQFSNSRSEMNVSTLELGDSALYLCASSKDGGTDTQYFGPGTRLTVL.

This clone was counted many times. V is TRBV7-6 and J is TRBJ2-5; TRBD1 matches 7 bases. The CDR3 loop spans 18 amino acids. Germline V gene sequence: CDR1 SGHVS, CDR2 FNYEAQ. The junction had 20 bases not matched to a gene; V was cut back by 5 bases and J by 5 bases. CDR3 coding DNA: TGTGCCAGCAGCCGAGGGGGATTTGGCGACAGGGTCTTGGAGACCCAGTACTTC. Protein: CASSRGGFGDRVLETQYF.